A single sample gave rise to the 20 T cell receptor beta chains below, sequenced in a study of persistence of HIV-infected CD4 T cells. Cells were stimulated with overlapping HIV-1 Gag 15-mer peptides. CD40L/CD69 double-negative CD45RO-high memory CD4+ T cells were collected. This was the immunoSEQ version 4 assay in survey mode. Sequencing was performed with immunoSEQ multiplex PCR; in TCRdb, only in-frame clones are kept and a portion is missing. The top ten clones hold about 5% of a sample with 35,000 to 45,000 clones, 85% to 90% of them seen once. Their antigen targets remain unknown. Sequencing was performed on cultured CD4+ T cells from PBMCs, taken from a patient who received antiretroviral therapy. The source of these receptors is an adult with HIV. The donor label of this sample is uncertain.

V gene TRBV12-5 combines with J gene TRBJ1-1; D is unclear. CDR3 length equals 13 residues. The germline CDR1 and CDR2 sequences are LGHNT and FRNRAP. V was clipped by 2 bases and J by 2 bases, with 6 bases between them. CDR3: CASGLMGNTEAFF. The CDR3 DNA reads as TGTGCTAGTGGTTTGATGGGAAACACTGAAGCTTTCTTT.

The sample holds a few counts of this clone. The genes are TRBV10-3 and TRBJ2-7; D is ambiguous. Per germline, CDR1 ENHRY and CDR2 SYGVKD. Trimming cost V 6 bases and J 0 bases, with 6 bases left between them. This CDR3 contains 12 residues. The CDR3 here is CAIRGSSYEQYF. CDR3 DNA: TGTGCCATCAGGGGTAGCTCCTACGAGCAGTACTTC.

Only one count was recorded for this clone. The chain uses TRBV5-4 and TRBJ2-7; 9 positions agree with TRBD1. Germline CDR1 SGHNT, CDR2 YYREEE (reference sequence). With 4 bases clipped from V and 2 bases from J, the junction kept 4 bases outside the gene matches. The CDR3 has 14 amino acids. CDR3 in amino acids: CASSLTGGAYEQYF. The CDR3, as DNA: TGTGCCAGCAGCCTGACAGGGGGGGCCTACGAGCAGTACTTC.

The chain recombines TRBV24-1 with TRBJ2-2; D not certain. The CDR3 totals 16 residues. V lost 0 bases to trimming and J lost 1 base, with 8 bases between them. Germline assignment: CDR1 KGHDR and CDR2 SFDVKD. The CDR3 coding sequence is TGTGCCACCAGTGATTTGGGCCGCCAGAACACCGGGGAGCTGTTTTTT. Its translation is CATSDLGRQNTGELFF.

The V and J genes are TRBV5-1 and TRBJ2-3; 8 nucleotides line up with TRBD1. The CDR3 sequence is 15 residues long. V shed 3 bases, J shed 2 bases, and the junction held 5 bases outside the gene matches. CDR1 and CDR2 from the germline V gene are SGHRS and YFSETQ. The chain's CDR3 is CASSSGQGNTDTQYF. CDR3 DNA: TGCGCCAGCAGCTCAGGACAGGGCAACACAGATACGCAGTATTTT.

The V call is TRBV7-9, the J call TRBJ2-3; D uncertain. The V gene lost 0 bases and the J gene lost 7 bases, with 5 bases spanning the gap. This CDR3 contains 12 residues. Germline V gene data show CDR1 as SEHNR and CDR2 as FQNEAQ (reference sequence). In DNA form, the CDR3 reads TGTGCCAGCAGCTTAGCGTATAATACGCAGTATTTT. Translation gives CASSLAYNTQYF.

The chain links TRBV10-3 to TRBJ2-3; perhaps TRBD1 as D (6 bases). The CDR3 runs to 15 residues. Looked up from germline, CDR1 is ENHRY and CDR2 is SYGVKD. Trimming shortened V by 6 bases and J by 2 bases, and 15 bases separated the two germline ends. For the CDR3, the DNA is TGTGCCATCAGCCCGTGGACAGCCGACACAGATACGCAGTATTTT. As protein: CAISPWTADTDTQYF.

The DNA for the CDR3 is TGCGCCAGCAGCTACCGAACAGGGGGGTCTTACTATGGCTACACCTTC. Translating gives CASSYRTGGSYYGYTF. The J gene is TRBJ1-2, the V gene TRBV5-1; 8 nucleotides align to TRBD1. There are 16 residues in the CDR3. V shed 3 bases and J 3 bases; nucleotides not matched to a gene: 10. Germline V gene data show CDR1 as SGHRS and CDR2 as YFSETQ.

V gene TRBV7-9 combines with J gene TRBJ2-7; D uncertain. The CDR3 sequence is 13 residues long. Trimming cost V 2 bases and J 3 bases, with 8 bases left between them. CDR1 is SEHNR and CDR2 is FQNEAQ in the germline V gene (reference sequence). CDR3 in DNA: TGTGCCAGCAGCTTACCCACAGTCTACGAGCAGTACTTC. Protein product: CASSLPTVYEQYF.

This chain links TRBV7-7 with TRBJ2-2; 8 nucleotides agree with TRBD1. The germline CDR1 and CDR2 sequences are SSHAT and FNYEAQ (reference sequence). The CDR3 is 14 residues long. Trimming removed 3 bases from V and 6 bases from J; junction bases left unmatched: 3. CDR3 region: CASSFTGGSGELFF. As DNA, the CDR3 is TGTGCCAGCAGCTTCACAGGGGGGTCCGGGGAGCTGTTTTTT.

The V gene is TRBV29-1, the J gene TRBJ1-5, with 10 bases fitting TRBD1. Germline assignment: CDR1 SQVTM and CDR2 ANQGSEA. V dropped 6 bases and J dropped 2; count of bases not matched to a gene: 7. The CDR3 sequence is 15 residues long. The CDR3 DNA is TGCAGCGTGGGAGGAGGGACAGGGGGCAATCAGCCCCAGCATTTT. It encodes CSVGGGTGGNQPQHF.

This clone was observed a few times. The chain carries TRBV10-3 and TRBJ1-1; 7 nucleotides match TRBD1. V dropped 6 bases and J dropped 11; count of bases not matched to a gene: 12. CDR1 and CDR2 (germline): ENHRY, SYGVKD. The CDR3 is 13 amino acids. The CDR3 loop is CAISPRQGMFAFF. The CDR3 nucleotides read TGTGCCATCAGCCCGCGACAGGGTATGTTCGCTTTCTTT.

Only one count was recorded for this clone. The CDR3 sequence: CASSSPGRDSIAKNIQYF. The CDR3 DNA follows: TGTGCCAGCAGCTCACCGGGACGAGACTCAATAGCCAAAAACATTCAGTACTTC. The V call is TRBV5-6, the J call TRBJ2-4; D assignment may be TRBD1 or TRBD2 (5 bases each). CDR3 length: 18 residues. Germline CDR1 is SGHDT and CDR2 is YYEEEE. V was pared by 3 bases and J by 0 bases, with 19 bases between.

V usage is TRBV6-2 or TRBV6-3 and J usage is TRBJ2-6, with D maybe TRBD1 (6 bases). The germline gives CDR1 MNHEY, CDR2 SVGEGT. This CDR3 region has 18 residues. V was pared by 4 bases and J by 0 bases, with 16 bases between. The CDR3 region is CASSWTRTANSGANVLTF. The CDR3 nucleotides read TGTGCCAGCAGTTGGACGAGGACAGCCAACTCTGGGGCCAACGTCCTGACTTTC.

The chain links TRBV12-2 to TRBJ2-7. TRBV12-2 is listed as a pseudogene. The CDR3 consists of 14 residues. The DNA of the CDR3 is TGTGCAAGTCGCTTTTACAGGACTGTCTACGAGCAGTACTTC. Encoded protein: CASRFYRTVYEQYF.

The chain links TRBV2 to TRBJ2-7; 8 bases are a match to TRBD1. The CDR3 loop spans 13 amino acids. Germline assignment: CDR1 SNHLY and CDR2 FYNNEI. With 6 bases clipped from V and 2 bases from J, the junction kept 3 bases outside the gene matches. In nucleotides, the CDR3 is TGTGCCAGCAGGGGGGACAGGACCTACGAGCAGTACTTC. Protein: CASRGDRTYEQYF. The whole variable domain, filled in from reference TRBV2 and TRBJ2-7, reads EPEVTQTPSHQVTQMGQEVILRCVPISNHLYFYWYRQILGQKVEFLVSFYNNEISEKSEIFDDQFSVERPDGSNFTLKIRSTKLEDSAMYFCASRGDRTYEQYFGPGTRLTVT.

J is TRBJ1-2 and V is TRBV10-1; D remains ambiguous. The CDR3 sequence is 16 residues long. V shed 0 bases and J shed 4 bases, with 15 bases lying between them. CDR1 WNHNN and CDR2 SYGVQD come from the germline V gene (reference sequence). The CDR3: CASSESSSSFGYGYTF. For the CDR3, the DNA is TGCGCCAGCAGTGAGTCGAGCTCATCGTTCGGCTATGGCTACACCTTC.

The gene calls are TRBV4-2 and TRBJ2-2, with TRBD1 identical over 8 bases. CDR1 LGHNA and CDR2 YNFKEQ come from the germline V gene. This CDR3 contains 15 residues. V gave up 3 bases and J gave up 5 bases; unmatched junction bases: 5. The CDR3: CASSHGQGETGELFF. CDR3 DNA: TGTGCCAGCAGCCACGGACAGGGTGAGACCGGGGAGCTGTTTTTT.

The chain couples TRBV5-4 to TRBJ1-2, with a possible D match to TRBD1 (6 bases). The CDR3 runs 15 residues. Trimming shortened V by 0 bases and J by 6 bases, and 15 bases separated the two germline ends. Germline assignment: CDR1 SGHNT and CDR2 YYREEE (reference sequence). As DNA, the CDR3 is TGTGCCAGCAGCTTGGAAGTACAGGGACGTCATGGCTACACCTTC. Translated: CASSLEVQGRHGYTF.

The CDR3 loop is CASSLEGGSNTDTQYF. DNA for the CDR3: TGCGCCAGCAGCCTGGAGGGAGGATCTAACACAGATACGCAGTATTTT. The chain joins TRBV5-1 to TRBJ2-3; D is perhaps TRBD2 (6 bases). The CDR3 has 16 residues. V dropped 4 bases and J dropped 2 bases, with 17 bases sitting between them. Germline V gives CDR1 SGHRS, CDR2 YFSETQ.